This TCR beta chain is from a study of early T cells in non-severe SARS-CoV-2 infection. Each single cDNA molecule received a unique molecular identifier. TCRdb re-called the 5' RACE reads with MiXCR, one entry per CDR3 protein. The sample lists roughly 75,000 distinct CDR3 sequences, roughly 16% occurring once. V lost 7 bases and J lost 7; bases outside the gene matches: 14. Per the germline V gene, CDR1 is SQVTM and CDR2 is ANQGSEA. The CDR3 extends over 15 amino acids. Study-wide results and limits: The study's VDJdb matching favored anti-spike CD8 responses and missed private and CD4 specificities.

The table lists this clonotype with a few counts. Its antigen is unknown. The sequenced material came from whole blood. The chain has TRBV29-1 and TRBJ1-5, with 9 bases lining up with TRBD1. The clonotype comes from an adult who was a healthcare worker with PCR-confirmed SARS-CoV-2 infection or an uninfected control (not recorded which). The CDR3 sequence: CSASQGADLSQPQHF. The CDR3, as DNA: TGCAGCGCCTCACAGGGGGCAGATCTCAGCCAGCCCCAGCATTTT.